This TCR beta chain was obtained from a study of Graves' ophthalmopathy and Graves' hyperthyroidism. Study observations and caveats: Most thyroid-expanded clonotypes exceeding 0.001 frequency were also found in blood. A roughly 80% specificity and roughly 90% sensitivity were achieved by a 13-signature model that separated ophthalmopathy from stable hyperthyroidism.

The table lists this clonotype with many counts. Its antigen is undetermined. From RNA, the CDR3 regions of TCR beta chains were amplified and sequenced. First-round RT-PCR relied on HTBI primers, and a second-round multiplex PCR came next. One entry per CDR3 protein, called by TCRdb with MiXCR from the multiplex PCR reads. There are 350,000 or so distinct CDR3 sequences in the sample; 17% occur only once, and 9% to 15% lies in the top ten. Trimming took off 3 bases at V and 0 bases at J, with 14 bases between the two ends. This CDR3 is 15 amino acids long. Germline CDR1 reads DFQATT; CDR2 reads SNEGSKA (reference sequence).

Specimen: peripheral blood. The chain uses TRBV20-1 and TRBJ1-1; tentative D call: TRBD1 (5 bases). The TCR sequence derives from an adult man with Graves' ophthalmopathy. The CDR3 DNA is TGCAGTGCTAGTAATTGGGAGACAGTGAACACTGAAGCTTTCTTT. This sequence encodes CSASNWETVNTEAFF.